This T cell receptor beta chain was recovered during a study of a mutant IDH1 vaccine in newly diagnosed glioma. Study details: Treated patients, around 60% male and roughly 40% female, averaged approximately 40 years of age. Study outcomes and limitations: Pseudoprogression seemed unrelated to changes in top peripheral T cell clonotypes. Vaccination elicited immune responses in 93.3% of patients.

Turning to this clone: Its antigen is unknown.

In germline, CDR1 is SNHLY, CDR2 FYNNEI. CDR3 length equals 13 residues. V dropped 3 bases and J dropped 6; count of bases not matched to a gene: 4. Assay used: immunoSEQ multiplex PCR; TCRdb lists only in-frame clones, some missing. Among some 120,000 clones listed, around 80% were seen once. Indicated time point: week 11, during vaccination. Each vaccine dose was 300 ug of mutant IDH1 20-mer peptide, with topical imiquimod. The sequence came from a middle-aged man with glioma. J is TRBJ1-2 and V is TRBV2; 7 positions agree with TRBD1. The specimen was PBMCs, collected from a glioma patient whose treatment included an IDH1 peptide vaccine. In DNA, the CDR3 is TGTGCCAGCAGTGATCCAGGGGGGGATGGCTACACCTTC. Translation gives CASSDPGGDGYTF. The full variable domain, completed using reference TRBV2 and TRBJ1-2, is EPEVTQTPSHQVTQMGQEVILRCVPISNHLYFYWYRQILGQKVEFLVSFYNNEISEKSEIFDDQFSVERPDGSNFTLKIRSTKLEDSAMYFCASSDPGGDGYTFGSGTRLTVV.